These 5 T cell receptor beta chains came from one sample sequenced in a study of T cells in Graves' hyperthyroidism and ophthalmopathy. It was RNA transcripts that yielded the amplified TCR beta CDR3 regions. The HTBI primer set drove a first-round RT-PCR of the TCR CDR3. TCRdb passed the multiplex PCR reads through MiXCR, listing each CDR3 protein once. The data contain 250,000 to 350,000 distinct CDR3 sequences, around 15% of them singletons. The sample was blood. Receptors were obtained from a woman in her sixties or seventies with Graves' ophthalmopathy.

This clonotype appeared many times. The gene calls are TRBV18 and TRBJ1-2; 9 bases map to TRBD1. This CDR3 is 15 amino acids long. Trimming at V came to 0 bases and at J to 8 bases, leaving 7 bases not matched to a gene. CDR1 and CDR2 from the germline V gene are KGHSH and LQKENI. The CDR3 bases are TGTGCCAGCTCACCACCGGGGGACAGGGATGGAGGCTACACCTTC. It translates to CASSPPGDRDGGYTF.

This clonotype was seen ten or more times. The chain combines TRBV2 with TRBJ2-7, with 12 positions matching TRBD2. Germline V gene lookup returns CDR1 SNHLY and CDR2 FYNNEI. The CDR3 totals 16 residues. V shed 4 bases and J 4 bases; nucleotides not matched to a gene: 8. CDR3 bases: TGTGCCAGCAGTGGATCGACTAGCGGGGGACCTTACGAGCAGTACTTC. Translating it yields CASSGSTSGGPYEQYF.

This clonotype was observed many times. V is TRBV10-3 and J is TRBJ1-3; TRBD1 is a possible D gene (6 bases). The CDR3 runs to 13 residues. Trimming removed 10 bases at V and 0 bases at J, with 10 bases between. Germline V CDR1 and CDR2: ENHRY, SYGVKD. The CDR3 sequence is CATTGSSGNTIYF. CDR3 bases: TGTGCCACCACAGGGAGCTCTGGAAACACCATATATTTT.

This clonotype was observed at least ten times. The chain is built from TRBV6-1 and TRBJ2-1; TRBD1 aligns across 9 bases. This CDR3 has 15 amino acids. The germline V gene encodes CDR1 MNHNS and CDR2 SASEGT. V was clipped by 7 bases and J by 5 bases; unmatched bases: 9. The CDR3 loop reads CASNRPGQGNNEQFF. The CDR3 DNA is TGTGCCAGCAATCGACCGGGACAGGGAAACAATGAGCAGTTCTTC.

V is TRBV5-5 and J is TRBJ1-5; D might be TRBD1 (6 bases). The CDR3 runs 16 residues. V was cut by 1 base and J by 7 bases, with 18 bases left in between. CDR1 SGHKS and CDR2 YYEKEE come from the germline V gene (reference sequence). The CDR3 sequence is CASSLIGSRGGQPQHF. DNA for the CDR3: TGTGCCAGCAGCTTGATTGGTAGCAGGGGCGGACAGCCCCAGCATTTT.